This T cell receptor (beta chain) appears in the sequencing data of a study of control samples from healthy donors and cancer patients. Method: immunoSEQ multiplex PCR; TCRdb's copy keeps in-frame clones and lacks some. The top ten clones hold about a fifth of a sample with 10,000 or so clones, roughly 93% of them seen once. Specimen: PBMCs. The TCR originated in a man aged 55-75 years with colorectal cancer.

For the CDR3, the DNA is TGTGCCAGCAGCGGGACAGGTTGGAATGAAAAACTGTTTTTT. It codes for CASSGTGWNEKLFF. This rearrangement joins TRBV2 to TRBJ1-4; 8 nucleotides line up with TRBD1. V shed 6 bases and J 5 bases; nucleotides not matched to a gene: 5. The CDR3 totals 14 residues. CDR1 SNHLY and CDR2 FYNNEI come from the germline V gene.